This TCR beta chain was sequenced in a study of T cell changes during pregnancy in multiple sclerosis. TCRdb keeps only in-frame clones here, not all; method: immunoSEQ multiplex PCR. The sample carries roughly 49,000 clones, just over 90% recorded once. The germline V gene encodes CDR1 SNHLY and CDR2 FYNNEI. The CDR3 is made up of 12 amino acids. V was pared by 8 bases and J by 2 bases, with 7 bases between. The TCR comes from a female donor with multiple sclerosis, enrolled in a pregnancy study. This sample comprised CD8+ T cells from peripheral blood mononuclear cells, obtained after pregnancy. The chain uses TRBV2 and TRBJ2-4; unclear D gene. The CDR3 DNA is TGTGCCAGCCTCGTAACCAAAAACATTCAGTACTTC. The encoded protein is CASLVTKNIQYF.